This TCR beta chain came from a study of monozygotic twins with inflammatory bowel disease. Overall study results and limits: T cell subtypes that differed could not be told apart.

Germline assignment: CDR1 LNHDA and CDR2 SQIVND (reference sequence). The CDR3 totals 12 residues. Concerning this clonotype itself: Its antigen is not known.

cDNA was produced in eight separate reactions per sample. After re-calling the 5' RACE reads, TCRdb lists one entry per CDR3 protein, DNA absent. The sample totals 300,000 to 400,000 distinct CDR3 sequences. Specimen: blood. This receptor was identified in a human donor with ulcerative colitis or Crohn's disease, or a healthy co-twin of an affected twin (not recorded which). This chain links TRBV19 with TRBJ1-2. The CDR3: CASSRTEEGYTF.